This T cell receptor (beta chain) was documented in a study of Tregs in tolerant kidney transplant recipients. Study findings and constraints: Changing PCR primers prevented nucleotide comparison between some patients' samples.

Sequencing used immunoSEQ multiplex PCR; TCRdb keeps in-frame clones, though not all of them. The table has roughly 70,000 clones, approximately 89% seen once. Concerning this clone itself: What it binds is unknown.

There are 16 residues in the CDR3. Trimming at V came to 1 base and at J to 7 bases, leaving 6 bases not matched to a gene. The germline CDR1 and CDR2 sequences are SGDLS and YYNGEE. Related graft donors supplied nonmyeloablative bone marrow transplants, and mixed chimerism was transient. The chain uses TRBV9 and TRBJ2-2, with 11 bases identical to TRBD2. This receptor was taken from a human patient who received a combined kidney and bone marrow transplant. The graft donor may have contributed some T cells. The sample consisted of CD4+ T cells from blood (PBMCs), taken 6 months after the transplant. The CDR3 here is CASSVLAGGPIGELFF. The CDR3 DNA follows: TGTGCCAGCAGCGTACTAGCGGGGGGACCTATCGGGGAGCTGTTTTTT.